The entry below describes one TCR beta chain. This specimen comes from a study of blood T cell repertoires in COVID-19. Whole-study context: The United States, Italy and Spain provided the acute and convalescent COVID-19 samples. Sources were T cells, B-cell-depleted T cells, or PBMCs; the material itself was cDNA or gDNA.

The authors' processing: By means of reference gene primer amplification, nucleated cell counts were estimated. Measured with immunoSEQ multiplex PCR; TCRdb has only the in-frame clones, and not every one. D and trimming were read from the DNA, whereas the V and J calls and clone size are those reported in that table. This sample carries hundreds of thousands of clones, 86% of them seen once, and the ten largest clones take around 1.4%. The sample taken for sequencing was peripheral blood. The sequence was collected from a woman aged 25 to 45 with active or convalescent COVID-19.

The CDR3 reads CASSEGIAGGPLETQYF. The CDR3 nucleotides read TGTGCCAGCAGTGAAGGTATAGCGGGAGGGCCTCTGGAGACCCAGTACTTC. This chain uses TRBV6-1 with TRBJ2-5, with TRBD2 identical over 11 bases. Germline V gene data show CDR1 as MNHNS and CDR2 as SASEGT. The CDR3 length is 17 residues. V dropped 1 base and J dropped 5; count of bases not matched to a gene: 9.